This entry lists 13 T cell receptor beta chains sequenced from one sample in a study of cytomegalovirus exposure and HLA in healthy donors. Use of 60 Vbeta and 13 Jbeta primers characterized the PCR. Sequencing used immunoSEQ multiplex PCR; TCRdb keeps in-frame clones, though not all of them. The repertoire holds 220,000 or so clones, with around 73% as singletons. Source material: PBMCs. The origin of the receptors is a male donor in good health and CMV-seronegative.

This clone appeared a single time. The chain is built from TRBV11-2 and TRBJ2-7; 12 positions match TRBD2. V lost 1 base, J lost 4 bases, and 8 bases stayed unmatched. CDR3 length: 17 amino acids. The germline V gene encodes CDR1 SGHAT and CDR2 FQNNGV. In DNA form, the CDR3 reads TGTGCCAGCAGCTTAGTACTAGCGGGAGGCCGTGGATACGAGCAGTACTTC. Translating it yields CASSLVLAGGRGYEQYF.

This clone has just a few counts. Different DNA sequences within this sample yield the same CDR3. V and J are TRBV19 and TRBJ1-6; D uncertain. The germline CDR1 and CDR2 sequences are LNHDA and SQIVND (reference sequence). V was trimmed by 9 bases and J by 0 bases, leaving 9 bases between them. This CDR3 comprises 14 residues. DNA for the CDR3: TGTGCCAGCTCTTTTAGCTCCTATAATTCACCCCTCCACTTT. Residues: CASSFSSYNSPLHF.

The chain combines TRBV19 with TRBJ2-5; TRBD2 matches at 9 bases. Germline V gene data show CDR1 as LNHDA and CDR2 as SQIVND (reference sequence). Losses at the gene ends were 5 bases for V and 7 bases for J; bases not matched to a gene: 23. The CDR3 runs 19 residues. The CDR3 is CASSPPGGLEAGGPWTQYF. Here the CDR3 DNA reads TGTGCCAGTAGTCCACCCGGGGGGCTTGAAGCGGGAGGCCCTTGGACCCAGTACTTC.

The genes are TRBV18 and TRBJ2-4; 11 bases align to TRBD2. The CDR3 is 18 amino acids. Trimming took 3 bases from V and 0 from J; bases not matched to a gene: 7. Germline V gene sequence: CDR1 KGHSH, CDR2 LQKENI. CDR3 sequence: CASSPLAGGGLAKNIQYF. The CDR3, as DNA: TGTGCCAGCTCACCCCTAGCGGGAGGAGGCTTAGCCAAAAACATTCAGTACTTC.

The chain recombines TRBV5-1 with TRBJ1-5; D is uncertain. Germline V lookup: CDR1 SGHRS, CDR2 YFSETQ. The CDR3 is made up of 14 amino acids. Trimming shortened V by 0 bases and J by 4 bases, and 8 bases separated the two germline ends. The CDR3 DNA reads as TGCGCCAGCAGCTTGGACCCGGGAAATCAGCCCCAGCATTTT. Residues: CASSLDPGNQPQHF. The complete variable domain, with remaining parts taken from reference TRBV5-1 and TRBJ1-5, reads KAGVTQTPRYLIKTRGQQVTLSCSPISGHRSVSWYQQTPGQGLQFLFEYFSETQRNKGNFPGRFSGRQFSNSRSEMNVSTLELGDSALYLCASSLDPGNQPQHFGDGTRLSIL.

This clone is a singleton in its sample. The CDR3 DNA reads as TGTGCCAGCAAACAGGGAGCCCGAAACACCGGGGAGCTGTTTTTT. It translates to CASKQGARNTGELFF. The chain links TRBV28 to TRBJ2-2, with D perhaps TRBD1 (6 bases). CDR1 and CDR2 from the germline V gene are MDHEN and SYDVKM. Trimming removed 7 bases from V and 2 bases from J, with 14 bases in between. The CDR3 has 15 residues.

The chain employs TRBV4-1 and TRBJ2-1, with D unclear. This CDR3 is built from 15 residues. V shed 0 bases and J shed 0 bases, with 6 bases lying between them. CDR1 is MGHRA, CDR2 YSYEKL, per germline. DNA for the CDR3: TGCGCCAGCAGCCAAGAACTGAGCTCCTACAATGAGCAGTTCTTC. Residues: CASSQELSSYNEQFF.

Here the CDR3 DNA reads TGTGCCAGCAGCCAAGTACGGGGGAATGAGCAGTTCTTC. As protein: CASSQVRGNEQFF. The V gene is TRBV14, the J gene TRBJ2-1; maybe TRBD2 (6 bases). The CDR3 has 13 amino acids. Germline lookup yields CDR1 SGHDN and CDR2 FVKESK. V was shortened by 1 base and J by 7 bases, with 8 bases between the two germline ends. Looking up the rest from reference TRBV14 and TRBJ2-1 gives the full variable domain: EAGVTQFPSHSVIEKGQTVTLRCDPISGHDNLYWYRRVMGKEIKFLLHFVKESKQDESGMPNNRFLAERTGGTYSTLKVQPAELEDSGVYFCASSQVRGNEQFFGPGTRLTVL.

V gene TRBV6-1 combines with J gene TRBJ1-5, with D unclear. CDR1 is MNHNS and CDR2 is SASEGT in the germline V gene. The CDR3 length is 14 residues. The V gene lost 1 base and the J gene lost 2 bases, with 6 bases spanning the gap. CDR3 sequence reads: CASSEVAGNQPQHF. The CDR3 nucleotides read TGTGCCAGCAGTGAAGTAGCAGGCAATCAGCCCCAGCATTTT.

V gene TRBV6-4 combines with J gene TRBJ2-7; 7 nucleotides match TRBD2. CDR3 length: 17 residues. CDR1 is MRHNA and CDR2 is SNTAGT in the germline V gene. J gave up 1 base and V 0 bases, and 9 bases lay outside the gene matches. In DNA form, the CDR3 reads TGTGCCAGCAGTGACTCGTTGGGACGGGAGGTATCCTACGAGCAGTACTTC. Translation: CASSDSLGREVSYEQYF.

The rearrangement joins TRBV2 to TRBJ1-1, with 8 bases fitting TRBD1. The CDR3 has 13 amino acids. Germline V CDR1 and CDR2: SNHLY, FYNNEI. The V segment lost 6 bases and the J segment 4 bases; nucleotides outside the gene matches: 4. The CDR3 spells CASRYDRGTEAFF. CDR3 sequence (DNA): TGTGCCAGCAGATACGACAGGGGCACTGAAGCTTTCTTT.

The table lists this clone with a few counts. DNA of the CDR3: TGCGCCAGCAGCCAAGGGACAGCAACTGAAGCTTTCTTT. Translated: CASSQGTATEAFF. The rearrangement joins TRBV5-1 to TRBJ1-1; 7 bases fit TRBD1. Trimming cost V 4 bases and J 5 bases; bases outside gene matches: 5. The CDR3 sequence is 13 residues long. Germline values: CDR1 SGHRS, CDR2 YFSETQ.

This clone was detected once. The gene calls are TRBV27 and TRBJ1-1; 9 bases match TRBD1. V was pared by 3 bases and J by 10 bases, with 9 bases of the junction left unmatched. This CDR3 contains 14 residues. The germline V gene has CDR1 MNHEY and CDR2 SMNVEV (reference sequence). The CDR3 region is CASSFTRQGGLAFF. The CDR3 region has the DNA TGTGCCAGCAGTTTTACCAGACAGGGGGGACTAGCTTTCTTT.